The entry that follows covers one T cell receptor (beta chain) sequence. Its specificity is unknown. Treatment in this sample: roughly 19 received Ad26.COV2.S at low or high dose, single or two shots; about five received placebo; per-sample allocation not given. The samples were gathered on day 63 after the first injection of vaccine or placebo. This person who donated was an adult of 18-55 years in Boston. This sample is drawn from a study of Ad26.COV2.S vaccination and SARS-CoV-2 variants. Study context: Each vaccinee took Ad26.COV2.S intramuscularly, once or twice 56 days apart.

This CDR3 has 14 amino acids. The V gene's germline CDR1 is ENHRY and CDR2 SYGVKD. The J segment lost 4 bases and the V segment lost 6 bases, leaving 4 bases of the junction unmatched. Study-wide findings and caveats: CD8+ and CD4+ T cells specific for spike reportedly responded with substantial breadth after vaccination.

This table comes from immunoSEQ multiplex PCR, and its TCRdb copy is limited to in-frame clones, with some not included. The sample consists of 350,000 to 400,000 clones, 80% to 90% of them appearing once. The rearrangement links TRBV10-3 to TRBJ1-5; TRBD1 matches 9 bases. Sequencing was performed on peripheral blood, taken in a trial of Ad26.COV2.S vaccine versus placebo. The sequence was collected from a person aged 18-60 years who received the Ad26.COV2.S COVID-19 vaccine or a placebo. The CDR3 sequence is CAIRGQGTNQPQHF. The CDR3 bases are TGTGCCATCAGAGGACAGGGGACTAATCAGCCCCAGCATTTT.